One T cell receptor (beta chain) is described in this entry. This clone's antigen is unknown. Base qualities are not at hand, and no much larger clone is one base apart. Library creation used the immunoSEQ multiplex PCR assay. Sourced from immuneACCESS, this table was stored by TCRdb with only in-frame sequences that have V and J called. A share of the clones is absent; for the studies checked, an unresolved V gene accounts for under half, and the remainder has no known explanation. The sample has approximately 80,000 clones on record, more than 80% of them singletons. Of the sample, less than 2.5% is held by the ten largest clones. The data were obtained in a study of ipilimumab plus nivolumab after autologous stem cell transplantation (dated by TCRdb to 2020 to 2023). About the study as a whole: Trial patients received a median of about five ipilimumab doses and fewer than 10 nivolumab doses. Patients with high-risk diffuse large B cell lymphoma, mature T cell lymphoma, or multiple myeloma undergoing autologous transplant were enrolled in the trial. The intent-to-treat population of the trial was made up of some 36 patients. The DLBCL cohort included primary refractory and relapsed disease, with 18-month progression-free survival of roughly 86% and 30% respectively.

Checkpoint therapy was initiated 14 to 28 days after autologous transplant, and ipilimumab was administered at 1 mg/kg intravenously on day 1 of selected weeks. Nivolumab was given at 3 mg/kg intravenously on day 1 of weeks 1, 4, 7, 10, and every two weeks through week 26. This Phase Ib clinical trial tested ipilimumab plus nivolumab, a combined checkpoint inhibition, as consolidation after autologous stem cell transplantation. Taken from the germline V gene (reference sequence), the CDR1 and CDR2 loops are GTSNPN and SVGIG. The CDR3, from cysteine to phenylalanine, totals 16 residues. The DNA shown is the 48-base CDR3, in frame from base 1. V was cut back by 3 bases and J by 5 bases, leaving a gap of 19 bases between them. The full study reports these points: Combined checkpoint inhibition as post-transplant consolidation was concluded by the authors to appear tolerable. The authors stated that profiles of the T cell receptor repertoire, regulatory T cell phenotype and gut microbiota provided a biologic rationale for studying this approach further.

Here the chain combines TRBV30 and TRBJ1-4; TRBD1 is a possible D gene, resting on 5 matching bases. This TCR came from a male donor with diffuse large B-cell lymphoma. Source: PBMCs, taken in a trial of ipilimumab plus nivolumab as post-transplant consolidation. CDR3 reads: CAWSDGAGLMNEKLFF. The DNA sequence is TGTGCCTGGAGCGATGGGGCGGGACTGATGAATGAAAAACTGTTTTTT.